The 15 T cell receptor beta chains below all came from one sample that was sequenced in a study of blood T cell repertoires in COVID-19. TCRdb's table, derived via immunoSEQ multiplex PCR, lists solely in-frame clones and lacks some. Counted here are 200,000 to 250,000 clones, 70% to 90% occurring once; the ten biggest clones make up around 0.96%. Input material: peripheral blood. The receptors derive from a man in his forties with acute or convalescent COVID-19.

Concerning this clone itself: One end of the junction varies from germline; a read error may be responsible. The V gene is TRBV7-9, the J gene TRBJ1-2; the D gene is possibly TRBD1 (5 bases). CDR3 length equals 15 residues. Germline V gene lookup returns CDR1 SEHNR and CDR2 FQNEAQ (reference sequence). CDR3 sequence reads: CASSLVTGMHYGYTF. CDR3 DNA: TGTGCCAGCAGTTTAGTTACAGGAATGCACTATGGCTATACCTTC.

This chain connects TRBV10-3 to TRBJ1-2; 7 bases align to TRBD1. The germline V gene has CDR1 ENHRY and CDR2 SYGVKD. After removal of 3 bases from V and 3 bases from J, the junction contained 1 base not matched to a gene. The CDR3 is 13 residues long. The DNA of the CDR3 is TGTGCCATCAGTGAAGGGACAGACTATGGCTACACCTTC. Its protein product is CAISEGTDYGYTF.

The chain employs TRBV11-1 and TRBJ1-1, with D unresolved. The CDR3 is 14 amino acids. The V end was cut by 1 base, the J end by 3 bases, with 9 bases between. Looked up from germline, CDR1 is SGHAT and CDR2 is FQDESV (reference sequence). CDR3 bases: TGTGCCAGCAGCTTAGGCCAGTCAGACACTGAAGCTTTCTTT. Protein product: CASSLGQSDTEAFF. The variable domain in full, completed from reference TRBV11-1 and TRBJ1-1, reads EAEVAQSPRYKITEKSQAVAFWCDPISGHATLYWYRQILGQGPELLVQFQDESVVDDSQLPKDRFSAERLKGVDSTLKIQPAELGDSAMYLCASSLGQSDTEAFFGQGTRLTVV.

The CDR3 DNA sequence: TGTGCCAGCTCACCACCGGAGGGGACAGGCGAGCAGTACTTC. The encoded protein is CASSPPEGTGEQYF. This chain uses TRBV18 with TRBJ2-7, with 8 bases that match TRBD1. Germline V gene sequence: CDR1 KGHSH, CDR2 LQKENI. V trimming: 0 bases; J trimming: 6 bases; junction bases outside the gene matches: 4. This CDR3 spans 14 amino acids.

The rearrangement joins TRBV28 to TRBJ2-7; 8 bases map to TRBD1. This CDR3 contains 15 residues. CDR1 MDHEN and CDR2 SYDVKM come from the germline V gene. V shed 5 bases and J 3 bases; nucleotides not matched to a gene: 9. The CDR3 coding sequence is TGTGCCAGCAGTACCCCGGCAGGGGGCATCTACGAGCAGTACTTC. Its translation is CASSTPAGGIYEQYF.

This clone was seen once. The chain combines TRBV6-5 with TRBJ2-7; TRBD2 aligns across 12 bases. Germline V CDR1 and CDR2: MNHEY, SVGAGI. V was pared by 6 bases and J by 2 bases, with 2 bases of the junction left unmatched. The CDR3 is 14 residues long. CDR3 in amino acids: CASRPSGGAYEQYF. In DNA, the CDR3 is TGTGCCAGCAGGCCTAGCGGGGGGGCCTACGAGCAGTACTTC.

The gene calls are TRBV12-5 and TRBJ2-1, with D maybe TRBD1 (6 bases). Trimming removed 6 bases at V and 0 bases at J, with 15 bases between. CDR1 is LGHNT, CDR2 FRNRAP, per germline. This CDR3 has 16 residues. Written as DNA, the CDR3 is TGTGCTAGTGGGCGCACAGGGTGGAGCTCCTACAATGAGCAGTTCTTC. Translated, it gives CASGRTGWSSYNEQFF. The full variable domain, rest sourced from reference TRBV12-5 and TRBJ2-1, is DARVTQTPRHKVTEMGQEVTMRCQPILGHNTVFWYRQTMMQGLELLAYFRNRAPLDDSGMPKDRFSAEMPDATLATLKIQPSEPRDSAVYFCASGRTGWSSYNEQFFGPGTRLTVL.

The CDR3 sequence is CASSLDMNTEAFF. The CDR3, as DNA: TGTGCCAGCAGCTTGGATATGAACACTGAAGCTTTCTTT. The V call is TRBV5-5, the J call TRBJ1-1; D unresolved. This CDR3 region has 13 residues. Per germline, CDR1 SGHKS and CDR2 YYEKEE (reference sequence). The ends were cut back, 0 bases at V and 0 bases at J, with 3 bases in the middle.

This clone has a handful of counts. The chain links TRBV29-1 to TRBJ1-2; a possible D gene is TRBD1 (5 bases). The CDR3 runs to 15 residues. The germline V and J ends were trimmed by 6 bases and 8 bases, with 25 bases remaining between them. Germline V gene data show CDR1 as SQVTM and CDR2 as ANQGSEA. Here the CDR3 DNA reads TGCAGCGTCGCAGGGAAAGTCTCGCCTAGCGGGGGCTACACCTTC. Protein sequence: CSVAGKVSPSGGYTF.

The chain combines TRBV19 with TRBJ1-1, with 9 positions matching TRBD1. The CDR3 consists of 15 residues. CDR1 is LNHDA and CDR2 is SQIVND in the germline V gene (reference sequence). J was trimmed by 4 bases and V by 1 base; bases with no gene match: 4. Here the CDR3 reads CASSIAQGAATEAFF. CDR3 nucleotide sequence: TGTGCCAGTAGTATAGCACAGGGGGCTGCCACTGAAGCTTTCTTT.

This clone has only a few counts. The CDR3 bases are TGTGCCAGCAGCGTAGGGACAGGTCCTTCCTACGAGCAGTACTTC. It yields the protein CASSVGTGPSYEQYF. V and J are TRBV9 and TRBJ2-7, with 7 bases lining up with TRBD1. Germline assignment: CDR1 SGDLS and CDR2 YYNGEE. CDR3 length equals 15 residues. V trimming: 0 bases; J trimming: 1 base; junction bases outside the gene matches: 4.

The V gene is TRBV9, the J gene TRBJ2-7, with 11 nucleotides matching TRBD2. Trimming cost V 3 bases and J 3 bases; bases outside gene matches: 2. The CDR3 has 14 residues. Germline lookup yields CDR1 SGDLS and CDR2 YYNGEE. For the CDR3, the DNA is TGTGCCAGCAGCGCTAGCGGGGGGTTCTACGAGCAGTACTTC. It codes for CASSASGGFYEQYF.

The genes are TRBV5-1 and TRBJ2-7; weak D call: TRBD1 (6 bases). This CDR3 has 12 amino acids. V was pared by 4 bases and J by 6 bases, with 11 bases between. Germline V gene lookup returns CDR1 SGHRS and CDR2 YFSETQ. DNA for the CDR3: TGCGCCAGCAGCACAACAGGGAGCGAGCAGTACTTC. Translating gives CASSTTGSEQYF.

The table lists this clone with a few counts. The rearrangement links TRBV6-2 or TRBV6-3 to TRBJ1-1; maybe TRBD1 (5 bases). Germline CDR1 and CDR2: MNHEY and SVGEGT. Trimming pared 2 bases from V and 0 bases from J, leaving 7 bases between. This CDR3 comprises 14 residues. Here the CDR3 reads CASSYRQLNTEAFF. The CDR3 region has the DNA TGTGCCAGCAGTTACCGACAGTTGAACACTGAAGCTTTCTTT.

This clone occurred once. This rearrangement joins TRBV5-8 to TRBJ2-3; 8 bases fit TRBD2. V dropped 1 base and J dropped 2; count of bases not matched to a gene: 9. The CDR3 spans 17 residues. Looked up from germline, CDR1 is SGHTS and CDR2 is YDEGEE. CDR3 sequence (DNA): TGTGCCAGCAGCTTGAGGCTAGCGGGTCGCCCCACAGATACGCAGTATTTT. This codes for CASSLRLAGRPTDTQYF.